This T cell receptor beta chain was found in a study of CD8 T cells in ankylosing spondylitis (TCRdb year 2017). Notes on the research overall: T cell receptor beta repertoires were profiled in healthy donors and ankylosing spondylitis patients so that disease-linked TCR variants could be found. The whole study cohort included about a hundred healthy donors and 25 ankylosing spondylitis patients. Peripheral blood was sampled, and synovial fluid was additionally collected from ankylosing spondylitis patients. The paper's findings and limits, for the study overall: The disease-linked clones had a CD8+ phenotype and were found at relatively low frequencies in peripheral blood. According to the report, matched synovial fluid samples from ankylosing spondylitis patients were significantly enriched for the disease-linked clones. Blood from ankylosing spondylitis patients appeared to be characterized by a TCR beta motif made up of under 10 highly homologous amino acid variants. Some TCR beta motif variants had previously been reported in synovial fluid and blood of reactive arthritis patients, which suggested common disease-initiation mechanisms.

This clonotype was observed a few times. There is no known antigen for this receptor. Base qualities were left out, and no much larger clone turns up one base away. The germline V gene (reference sequence) supplies CDR1 SEHNR and CDR2 FQNEAQ. From cysteine to phenylalanine, the CDR3 is 16 amino acids long. Of all the DNA, just the CDR3 is kept, 48 bases in frame from base 1. At the junction V is shortened by 5 bases and J by 0 bases; bases outside the gene matches: 7. The instrument was an Illumina HiSeq 2500. Quantitative 5'-RACE with molecular barcodes was the method used to prepare the TCR beta libraries. On the study's bioinformatics: A new computational method, built on a probabilistic model of VDJ rearrangement, was used to identify disease-linked TCR variants. The public reads were reanalyzed by TCRdb: fastp trimming at Q25, MiXCR alignment, in-frame beta chains only. Records with the same CDR3 protein are collapsed into one entry carrying the most frequent genes and DNA. V and J calls and clone size were set by TCRdb, not the authors. Across this sample there are over 110,000 distinct CDR3 sequences, with roughly 8% seen only once. The top ten clones comprise 7.3% of the sample.

Synovial fluid samples were paired with blood samples taken from the same ankylosing spondylitis patients. Sequences were obtained from synovial fluid, either unsorted or a sorted T cell fraction (not recorded which). The sequence links TRBV7-9 to TRBJ1-3; 7 of the junction bases match TRBD1. This sequence was found in a male donor with ankylosing spondylitis. The base sequence is TGTGCCAGCAGCAGGGACAGCGCACGCTCTGGAAACACCATATATTTT. Translated, it reads CASSRDSARSGNTIYF.